The 31 T cell receptor beta chains presented below share a single source sample, sequenced in a study of cytomegalovirus exposure and HLA in healthy donors (dated by TCRdb to about 2017). Library preparation used the immunoSEQ multiplex PCR assay. The multiplex PCR relied on a mix of 60 forward primers for TCR Vbeta segments and 13 reverse primers for TCR Jbeta segments. The source is immuneACCESS, and TCRdb retained only in-frame sequences with V and J called. Part of the clones is not carried over; for the studies checked, unresolved V genes explain less than half of this, and the remainder is unexplained. Within this sample are over 150,000 clones, with over 75% of them counted one time only. The ten top clones hold 1% of the sample. Sequencing input: PBMCs. All receptors derive from a woman in her forties or fifties in good health and CMV-seropositive.

This clone was counted between two and nine times. This chain uses TRBV7-6 with TRBJ1-4; D is uncertain. V lost 4 bases and J lost 3, with 12 bases in between. Germline V gene data show CDR1 as SGHVS and CDR2 as FNYEAQ. This CDR3 is built from 15 residues. The CDR3 region is CASSSYSRSNEKLFF. The CDR3 bases are TGTGCCAGCAGCTCATACAGCAGATCTAATGAAAAACTGTTTTTT.

This clone has just a few counts. The gene calls are TRBV5-6 and TRBJ1-2; D is unclear. The germline V gene has CDR1 SGHDT and CDR2 YYEEEE. The CDR3 sequence is 12 residues long. The V and J ends lost 4 bases and 5 bases respectively, with 9 bases between them. CDR3 amino acids: CASSDRTYGYTF. In DNA form, the CDR3 reads TGTGCCAGCAGCGACCGGACTTATGGCTACACCTTC.

This chain uses TRBV6-1 with TRBJ2-1; D perhaps matches TRBD2 (7 bases). Trimming took 7 bases from V and 6 from J, leaving 19 bases between them. The CDR3 covers 15 residues. Germline V gene data show CDR1 as MNHNS and CDR2 as SASEGT. This CDR3 reads CASMLNGEGVNEQFF. The CDR3 nucleotides are TGTGCCAGCATGTTAAACGGGGAGGGGGTCAATGAGCAGTTCTTC.

The chain couples TRBV6-6 to TRBJ1-4; TRBD1 is a possible D gene (6 bases). This CDR3 spans 15 amino acids. From germline, CDR1 is MNHNY and CDR2 SVGAGI (reference sequence). V was trimmed by 4 bases and J by 5 bases, leaving 14 bases between them. The CDR3 here is CASSSPGGPNEKLFF. CDR3 bases: TGTGCCAGCAGTTCCCCGGGGGGCCCAAATGAAAAACTGTTTTTT.

V is TRBV5-1 and J is TRBJ2-2, with D possibly being TRBD1 (6 bases). Between the trimmed V and J ends, which lost 0 bases and 3 bases, there was a span of 12 bases. Germline V gives CDR1 SGHRS, CDR2 YFSETQ. The CDR3 is 16 amino acids. The CDR3 nucleotides are TGCGCCAGCAGCTTGGAGCCCAGGGGCGACACCGGGGAGCTGTTTTTT. Translating gives CASSLEPRGDTGELFF.

V gene TRBV7-2 combines with J gene TRBJ2-3; 11 bases align to TRBD2. The CDR3 covers 15 residues. Germline trimming cut 2 bases from V and 10 bases from J; bases unmatched to any gene: 8. CDR1 and CDR2 from the germline V gene are SGHTA and FQGNSA. The CDR3 sequence is CASSLSLAGGPPQYF. CDR3 bases: TGTGCCAGCAGCTTATCTCTAGCGGGGGGCCCCCCGCAGTATTTT.

This clone turned up a few times. This rearrangement joins TRBV7-9 to TRBJ2-5, with D possibly matching TRBD1 (6 bases). The CDR3 length is 14 residues. Germline values: CDR1 SEHNR, CDR2 FQNEAQ (reference sequence). Trimming removed 7 bases from V and 5 bases from J, with 17 bases in between. CDR3 amino acids: CASNRAGAGETQYF. The CDR3, as DNA: TGTGCCAGCAACCGGGCAGGGGCTGGTGAGACCCAGTACTTC.

The chain couples TRBV28 to TRBJ1-1, with TRBD1 as a possible D gene (6 bases). Germline assignment: CDR1 MDHEN and CDR2 SYDVKM. CDR3 size: 15 residues. V lost 11 bases and J lost 1, with 20 bases in between. The CDR3 loop reads CAGGGGIWENTEAFF. DNA for the CDR3: TGTGCCGGGGGCGGGGGGATATGGGAGAACACTGAAGCTTTCTTT.

This chain uses TRBV2 with TRBJ2-5; D is unresolved. The DNA end is more similar to TRBJ2-7, so the J call may be wrong. Germline CDR1 SNHLY, CDR2 FYNNEI. CDR3 length: 13 residues. DNA for the CDR3: TGTGCCAGCAGTGCCGGTTACTCCTACGAGCAGTACTTC. Translated: CASSAGYSYEQYF.

This clone has just a few counts. V is TRBV18 and J is TRBJ1-3; perhaps TRBD1 as D (6 bases). V lost 3 bases, J lost 2 bases, and 11 bases lay in between. Looked up from germline, CDR1 is KGHSH and CDR2 is LQKENI. The CDR3 is 15 amino acids. This CDR3 reads CASSPVGATGNTIYF. Here the CDR3 DNA reads TGTGCCAGCTCACCGGTGGGGGCAACTGGAAACACCATATATTTT.

The chain employs TRBV4-2 and TRBJ1-6; no firm D call. V lost 4 bases and J 7 bases, leaving 20 bases between the germline ends. This CDR3 comprises 17 residues. CDR1 and CDR2 from the germline V gene are LGHNA and YNFKEQ. The CDR3 reads CASSLRTLATGNSPLHF. In nucleotides, the CDR3 is TGTGCCAGCAGCCTACGGACTCTCGCAACGGGGAATTCACCCCTCCACTTT.

The rearrangement uses TRBV11-3 and TRBJ2-5; no firm D call. CDR1 is SGHNT and CDR2 is YENEEA in the germline V gene. CDR3 length: 11 residues. V lost 4 bases to trimming and J lost 5 bases, with 5 bases between them. This chain's CDR3 is CASSSGETQYF. The CDR3 DNA is TGTGCCAGCAGCTCCGGGGAGACCCAGTACTTC. Full variable domain (outside the CDR3, taken from reference TRBV11-3 and TRBJ2-5): EAGVVQSPRYKIIEKKQPVAFWCNPISGHNTLYWYLQNLGQGPELLIRYENEEAVDDSQLPKDRFSAERLKGVDSTLKIQPAELGDSAVYLCASSSGETQYFGPGTRLLVL.

This rearrangement joins TRBV5-4 to TRBJ2-3; a possible D gene is TRBD2 (6 bases). The germline V gene has CDR1 SGHNT and CDR2 YYREEE (reference sequence). With 3 bases removed from V and 3 bases from J, the gap between germline ends came to 8 bases. The length of the CDR3 is 13 residues. The CDR3, as DNA: TGTGCCAGCAGCTCCCGGGGGACAGATACGCAGTATTTT. It yields the protein CASSSRGTDTQYF.

The V call is TRBV15, the J call TRBJ1-4; unclear D gene. The V gene lost 0 bases and the J gene lost 3 bases, with 11 bases spanning the gap. Germline V gives CDR1 LNHNV, CDR2 YYDKDF (reference sequence). The CDR3 has 16 amino acids. The CDR3 spells CATSRDVSGANEKLFF. The CDR3 DNA sequence: TGTGCCACCAGCAGAGATGTAAGCGGGGCTAATGAAAAACTGTTTTTT. The variable domain in full, with the rest retrieved from reference TRBV15 and TRBJ1-4, is DAMVIQNPRYQVTQFGKPVTLSCSQTLNHNVMYWYQQKSSQAPKLLFHYYDKDFNNEADTPDNFQSRRPNTSFCFLDIRSPGLGDTAMYLCATSRDVSGANEKLFFGSGTQLSVL.

This clone was seen only a few times. Sequence at one end of the junction differs from germline and may be a read error. This chain uses TRBV19 with TRBJ2-7; 9 bases align to TRBD1. The CDR3 consists of 14 residues. Germline CDR1 and CDR2: LNHDA and SQIVND (reference sequence). CDR3 bases: TGTGCCAGCAGTACTGGGACAGGGCCCTACGAGCAGTACTTC. It is translated as CASSTGTGPYEQYF.

The genes are TRBV12-5 and TRBJ2-1; TRBD2 agrees at 8 bases. V lost 6 bases, J lost 3 bases, and 10 bases stayed unmatched. This CDR3 has 16 amino acids. Looked up from germline, CDR1 is LGHNT and CDR2 is FRNRAP. The CDR3 DNA follows: TGTGCTAGTGGCTGGCAGGCGGCGGGAGGCTACAATGAGCAGTTCTTC. Translating gives CASGWQAAGGYNEQFF.

The rearrangement uses TRBV5-1 and TRBJ1-1, with 8 bases identical to TRBD1. V shed 4 bases and J 1 base; nucleotides not matched to a gene: 3. The CDR3 length is 14 residues. Germline loops: CDR1 SGHRS, CDR2 YFSETQ. CDR3 in DNA: TGCGCCAGCAGCCCAGGGGGCCGGAACACTGAAGCTTTCTTT. The encoded protein is CASSPGGRNTEAFF.

The chain uses TRBV5-1 and TRBJ2-7, with TRBD1 matching over 7 bases. CDR1 is SGHRS, CDR2 YFSETQ, per germline. Trimming cost V 3 bases and J 2 bases; bases outside gene matches: 8. This CDR3 is built from 15 residues. CDR3 sequence: CASSSRDSATYEQYF. CDR3 nucleotide sequence: TGCGCCAGCAGCTCCCGGGACAGTGCTACCTACGAGCAGTACTTC. Full variable domain (remainder filled in from reference TRBV5-1 and TRBJ2-7): KAGVTQTPRYLIKTRGQQVTLSCSPISGHRSVSWYQQTPGQGLQFLFEYFSETQRNKGNFPGRFSGRQFSNSRSEMNVSTLELGDSALYLCASSSRDSATYEQYFGPGTRLTVT.

The chain carries TRBV25-1 and TRBJ1-6, with unresolved D. CDR3 length equals 14 residues. The germline gives CDR1 MGHDK, CDR2 SYGVNS. The V end was cut by 2 bases, the J end by 12 bases, with 14 bases between. The CDR3 DNA sequence: TGTGCCAGCAGTGAAACCCACACGCGGGGACCCCTCCACTTT. Translated: CASSETHTRGPLHF.

For the CDR3, the DNA is TGTGCCAGCAGTTTATTGGCGGGGCGCTCGATGGAAACTGAAGCTTTCTTT. This codes for CASSLLAGRSMETEAFF. The rearrangement joins TRBV28 to TRBJ1-1; the D gene is possibly TRBD1 (5 bases). With 1 base removed from V and 5 bases from J, the gap between germline ends came to 20 bases. The CDR3 is 17 residues long. Germline CDR1 is MDHEN and CDR2 is SYDVKM.

CDR3 nucleotide sequence: TGCGCCAGCACCAGGGGGAGCGATAGTGAAAAACTGTTTTTT. Amino acids: CASTRGSDSEKLFF. The chain joins TRBV10-1 to TRBJ1-4; TRBD1 matches at 7 bases. CDR3 length equals 14 residues. J gave up 7 bases and V 7 bases, and 9 bases lay outside the gene matches. Germline V lookup: CDR1 WNHNN, CDR2 SYGVQD (reference sequence).

The rearrangement uses TRBV14 and TRBJ2-3; 8 bases fit TRBD1. The CDR3 consists of 17 residues. V gave up 1 base and J gave up 7 bases; unmatched junction bases: 13. In germline, CDR1 is SGHDN, CDR2 FVKESK. CDR3 sequence: CASSQATGERAAHTQYF. CDR3 DNA sequence: TGTGCCAGCAGCCAAGCGACAGGGGAGAGGGCCGCACATACGCAGTATTTT.

The chain employs TRBV19 and TRBJ1-2; a possible D gene is TRBD1 (5 bases). Trimming took 6 bases from V and 4 from J, leaving 9 bases between them. CDR1 is LNHDA and CDR2 is SQIVND in the germline V gene (reference sequence). The CDR3 loop spans 12 amino acids. The CDR3 nucleotides read TGTGCCAGTAGCTCAGACAGCTATGGCTACACCTTC. Translated: CASSSDSYGYTF.

This chain joins TRBV7-2 and TRBJ2-4; TRBD2 agrees at 9 bases. This CDR3 is 17 amino acids long. Trimming cost V 0 bases and J 1 base; bases outside gene matches: 4. Germline V CDR1 and CDR2: SGHTA, FQGNSA. The DNA of the CDR3 is TGTGCCAGCAGCTTAGCGGCGGGGGGGCGGGCCAAAAACATTCAGTACTTC. Its translation is CASSLAAGGRAKNIQYF.

A few counts support this clone. The chain uses TRBV28 and TRBJ2-7; 10 bases line up with TRBD2. Unmatched junction bases numbered 7, after V lost 4 bases and J lost 4 bases. The CDR3 totals 15 residues. CDR1 and CDR2 from the germline V gene are MDHEN and SYDVKM. The CDR3 coding sequence is TGTGCCAGCAGTTCGACTAGCGGGTATCCGTACGAGCAGTACTTC. It yields the protein CASSSTSGYPYEQYF.

The rearrangement uses TRBV7-9 and TRBJ1-4, with 7 bases lining up with TRBD1. CDR1 is SEHNR, CDR2 FQNEAQ, per germline (reference sequence). The CDR3 sequence is 15 residues long. V trimming: 3 bases; J trimming: 7 bases; junction bases outside the gene matches: 8. The CDR3 coding sequence is TGTGCCAGCAGCTTTCAGGGGGTGGGGGGTGAAAAACTGTTTTTT. It is translated as CASSFQGVGGEKLFF.

On this clone: The germline gene is not matched at one end of the junction; a read error may be the cause. This rearrangement joins TRBV7-3 to TRBJ2-6; tentative D call: TRBD1 (5 bases). Germline assignment: CDR1 SGHTA and CDR2 FQGTGA. The CDR3 runs to 15 residues. CDR3 protein: CASSNRPIGANALTF. The CDR3 bases are TGTGCCAGCTCCAACCGGCCAATTGGGGCCAACGCCCTGACTTTC.

The chain links TRBV9 to TRBJ2-2; TRBD2 aligns across 10 bases. This CDR3 contains 15 residues. Looked up from germline, CDR1 is SGDLS and CDR2 is YYNGEE. V lost 5 bases and J lost 3; bases outside the gene matches: 4. DNA for the CDR3: TGTGCCAGCAGAAAGAGCGGGGGGGACACCGGGGAGCTGTTTTTT. This encodes CASRKSGGDTGELFF.

V and J are TRBV18 and TRBJ1-1, with D unresolved. The germline V and J ends were trimmed by 1 base and 4 bases, with 10 bases remaining between them. CDR1 is KGHSH, CDR2 LQKENI, per germline. The CDR3 runs to 14 residues. CDR3 sequence: CASSPQNRLTEAFF. CDR3 nucleotides: TGTGCCAGCTCACCACAAAATCGTCTCACTGAAGCTTTCTTT.

The chain uses TRBV12-5 and TRBJ2-1; 8 bases fit TRBD1. The CDR3 spans 18 residues. Germline trimming cut 5 bases from V and 7 bases from J; bases unmatched to any gene: 19. Germline CDR1 is LGHNT and CDR2 is FRNRAP. The CDR3 DNA follows: TGTGCTAGTGGTGGTGGACAGGGTACATCCCCTACGTGGAATGAGCAGTTCTTC. This codes for CASGGGQGTSPTWNEQFF.

This clone has more than one count but fewer than ten. The CDR3 loop reads CASSARTGGTDTQYF. The CDR3 nucleotides read TGTGCCAGCAGTGCTAGGACAGGGGGCACAGATACGCAGTATTTT. This rearrangement joins TRBV6-4 to TRBJ2-3; TRBD1 matches at 9 bases. Per the germline V gene, CDR1 is MRHNA and CDR2 is SNTAGT. J lost 1 base, V lost 4 bases, and 3 bases had no gene match. CDR3 size: 15 residues.